Detailed here is one T cell receptor (beta chain). CDR1 SGHAT and CDR2 FQDESV come from the germline V gene (reference sequence). This CDR3 has 13 residues. V shed 5 bases and J 4 bases; nucleotides not matched to a gene: 3. Generated by immunoSEQ multiplex PCR, the TCRdb table keeps only in-frame clones and is missing some. The sample has 100,000 to 150,000 clones, around nine tenths seen once. This sample was included in a study of blood T cell repertoires in COVID-19. The source of this sequence is a woman of 80 years or more with acute or convalescent COVID-19. The chain links TRBV11-1 to TRBJ2-5, with 8 nucleotides matching TRBD2. The sample comprised peripheral blood. The CDR3 loop reads CASSPGGGETQYF. The DNA for the CDR3 is TGTGCCAGCAGCCCCGGGGGGGGAGAGACCCAGTACTTC.